Listed here are 20 T cell receptor beta chains from one sample, sequenced in a study of OX40 agonist ivuxolimab in advanced cancers. The library came from the immunoSEQ multiplex PCR assay. TCRdb took this table from immuneACCESS and kept in-frame rearrangements with V and J called. Such tables lack part of the clones; where checked against another copy, unresolved V genes explain under half of the gap, and the rest is unexplained. A total of around 43,000 clones appear in this sample, approximately 86% of them only once. The ten largest clonotypes hold around 10% of the sample. The sample here was CD4+ or CD8+ T cells sorted from blood, taken in a trial of the OX40 agonist ivuxolimab. These receptors all come from an adult with an advanced solid tumor such as melanoma, head and neck, liver or kidney cancer.

The chain employs TRBV30 and TRBJ1-2; D remains unclear. The V end lost 0 bases, the J end lost 0 bases, and 5 bases lay between the germline ends. The CDR3 loop spans 13 amino acids. Germline V gene data show CDR1 as GTSNPN and CDR2 as SVGIG (reference sequence). CDR3 protein: CAWSVGSNYGYTF. CDR3 coding DNA: TGTGCCTGGAGTGTAGGTTCTAACTATGGCTACACCTTC.

This clone occurred once. The chain recombines TRBV6-5 with TRBJ1-1; unclear D gene. The CDR3 consists of 11 residues. Germline values: CDR1 MNHEY, CDR2 SVGAGI. V was shortened by 4 bases and J by 4 bases, with 4 bases between the two germline ends. CDR3: CASSLGTEAFF. The CDR3 coding sequence is TGTGCCAGCAGTTTGGGCACTGAAGCTTTCTTT.

The chain combines TRBV12-5 with TRBJ1-5; 9 positions match TRBD1. The CDR3 contains 15 residues. Germline V CDR1 and CDR2: LGHNT, FRNRAP. V lost 5 bases, J lost 4 bases, and 6 bases stayed unmatched. The CDR3 reads CASGTGTGLNQPQHF. The CDR3 DNA reads TGTGCTAGTGGTACAGGGACAGGGCTGAATCAGCCCCAGCATTTT.

The chain couples TRBV9 to TRBJ1-6, with D unclear. The CDR3 loop spans 15 amino acids. V was clipped by 0 bases and J by 0 bases, with 4 bases between them. Germline V CDR1 and CDR2: SGDLS, YYNGEE. CDR3 region: CASSVGSSYNSPLHF. DNA of the CDR3: TGTGCCAGCAGCGTAGGGAGCTCCTATAATTCACCCCTCCACTTT.

The chain employs TRBV30 and TRBJ2-7, with D maybe TRBD1 (6 bases). This CDR3 comprises 12 residues. Per the germline V gene, CDR1 is GTSNPN and CDR2 is SVGIG (reference sequence). Trimming removed 5 bases from V and 3 bases from J, with 11 bases in between. The CDR3 region has the DNA TGTGCCTGGTCGTACAGGGACTACGAGCAGTACTTC. Encoded protein: CAWSYRDYEQYF.

The V gene is TRBV7-2, the J gene TRBJ2-7, with unresolved D. CDR1 is SGHTA, CDR2 FQGNSA, per germline. The V end was cut by 1 base, the J end by 4 bases, with 11 bases between. CDR3 length: 14 amino acids. CDR3 in DNA: TGTGCCAGCAGCTTAGTTCCCCAAAAATACGAGCAGTACTTC. As protein: CASSLVPQKYEQYF.

This clone was found a few times. The chain joins TRBV9 to TRBJ2-1; D remains unclear. V was cut by 3 bases and J by 2 bases, with 9 bases left in between. The germline CDR1 and CDR2 sequences are SGDLS and YYNGEE. This CDR3 has 14 residues. This CDR3 reads CASSEVDPYNEQFF. As DNA, the CDR3 is TGTGCCAGCAGCGAAGTTGATCCCTACAATGAGCAGTTCTTC.

The chain employs TRBV6-1 and TRBJ2-1; 7 positions agree with TRBD2. CDR1 MNHNS and CDR2 SASEGT come from the germline V gene. The V and J ends lost 2 bases and 6 bases, in that order; junction bases with no gene match: 10. This CDR3 has 16 residues. CDR3 residues: CASSEFGQRGRNEQFF. Here the CDR3 DNA reads TGTGCCAGCAGTGAATTCGGCCAGCGGGGCCGCAATGAGCAGTTCTTC.

V gene TRBV7-9 combines with J gene TRBJ1-4, with D maybe TRBD1 (6 bases). V gave up 2 bases and J gave up 11 bases, with 9 bases separating them. Germline CDR1 is SEHNR and CDR2 is FQNEAQ (reference sequence). The CDR3 has 12 amino acids. The CDR3 coding sequence is TGTGCCAGCAGCTTACAGGGGAGGAAACTGTTTTTT. Translation gives CASSLQGRKLFF. Full variable domain (rest looked up from reference TRBV7-9 and TRBJ1-4): DTGVSQNPRHKITKRGQNVTFRCDPISEHNRLYWYRQTLGQGPEFLTYFQNEAQLEKSRLLSDRFSAERPKGSFSTLEIQRTEQGDSAMYLCASSLQGRKLFFGSGTQLSVL.

The CDR3 region has the DNA TGTGCCAGCAGTGACTTTGGCAGCGGGGGTGAGTACGGTCAGCCCCAGCATTTT. This encodes CASSDFGSGGEYGQPQHF. This sequence joins TRBV6-4 and TRBJ1-5, with a weak D call TRBD1 (5 bases). V lost 1 base to trimming and J lost 6 bases, with 22 bases between them. CDR1 and CDR2 (germline): MRHNA, SNTAGT. The CDR3 length is 18 residues.

This chain links TRBV25-1 with TRBJ1-3; TRBD1 might be the D (6 bases). The CDR3 runs 15 residues. The germline CDR1 and CDR2 sequences are MGHDK and SYGVNS. V gave up 4 bases and J gave up 4 bases, with 14 bases separating them. The CDR3 loop reads CASSAGDTWGNTIYF. CDR3 nucleotide sequence: TGTGCCAGCAGTGCCGGGGACACGTGGGGAAACACCATATATTTT.

The CDR3 DNA reads as TGTGCCAGCAGCTTAGGCAGGATATCGAACACTGAAGCTTTCTTT. It yields the protein CASSLGRISNTEAFF. This sequence joins TRBV11-1 and TRBJ1-1; D remains ambiguous. CDR1 is SGHAT and CDR2 is FQDESV in the germline V gene (reference sequence). This CDR3 has 15 residues. V lost 1 base and J lost 1, with 10 bases in between.

The chain uses TRBV6-1 and TRBJ1-1; D uncertain. Trimming took off 3 bases at V and 4 bases at J, with 15 bases between the two ends. The CDR3 covers 15 residues. Germline V gives CDR1 MNHNS, CDR2 SASEGT. The CDR3 region has the DNA TGTGCCAGCAGTGAGGCGGCGGTGATCGGCACTGAAGCTTTCTTT. Encoded protein: CASSEAAVIGTEAFF.

The chain recombines TRBV9 with TRBJ2-3; no clear D gene. The CDR3 totals 17 residues. Germline V CDR1 and CDR2: SGDLS, YYNGEE. V dropped 4 bases and J dropped 2 bases, with 20 bases sitting between them. CDR3 protein: CASSPSATGRNTDTQYF. The CDR3 DNA is TGTGCCAGCAGCCCCTCTGCGACGGGTCGTAACACAGATACGCAGTATTTT.

This clone was detected once. This rearrangement joins TRBV18 to TRBJ2-7; tentatively, D is TRBD1 or TRBD2 (5 bases each). V lost 5 bases and J 5 bases, leaving 16 bases between the germline ends. The CDR3 extends over 14 amino acids. Germline V gene sequence: CDR1 KGHSH, CDR2 LQKENI. Here the CDR3 DNA reads TGTGCCAGCTCAACCGGGGCCAGTTATAACGAGCAGTACTTC. This gives the protein CASSTGASYNEQYF.

This chain links TRBV9 with TRBJ1-2; D is unresolved. Germline CDR1 is SGDLS and CDR2 is YYNGEE. Trimming took off 3 bases at V and 0 bases at J, with 3 bases between the two ends. The CDR3 runs 12 residues. DNA of the CDR3: TGTGCCAGCAGCGGGGCTAACTATGGCTACACCTTC. The encoded protein is CASSGANYGYTF.

The chain recombines TRBV4-3 with TRBJ1-2; no clear D. The CDR3 consists of 14 residues. Germline CDR1 reads LGHNA; CDR2 reads YSLEER. Deletions cut 0 bases from V and 0 bases from J, with 5 bases between. CDR3 bases: TGCGCCAGCAGCCAAGATAAGGCTAACTATGGCTACACCTTC. Protein product: CASSQDKANYGYTF.

The genes are TRBV9 and TRBJ1-2, with D uncertain. The CDR3 covers 14 residues. CDR1 is SGDLS, CDR2 YYNGEE, per germline. Between the trimmed V and J ends, which lost 3 bases and 1 base, there was a span of 10 bases. CDR3 DNA: TGTGCCAGCAGCGCAAGCGATTTTAACTATGGCTACACCTTC. It yields the protein CASSASDFNYGYTF.

V is TRBV4-3 and J is TRBJ1-1; no firm D call. Germline-derived CDR1 and CDR2 are LGHNA and YSLEER. V gave up 0 bases and J gave up 1 base, with 12 bases separating them. The CDR3 runs 16 residues. The CDR3, as DNA: TGCGCCAGCAGCCAAGATCTTTGGCAATCGAACACTGAAGCTTTCTTT. This encodes CASSQDLWQSNTEAFF.

Of note for this clone: The sample has other DNA sequences that encode this CDR3 too. The CDR3 DNA reads TGTGCCAGCAGCTTAAAGGTCAGGGACGAGCAGTACTTC. Amino acid sequence: CASSLKVRDEQYF. The rearrangement links TRBV7-3 to TRBJ2-7; perhaps TRBD1 as D (5 bases). V was cut by 1 base and J by 5 bases, with 9 bases left in between. The CDR3 totals 13 residues. Germline CDR1 and CDR2: SGHTA and FQGTGA.